This record covers a single TCR beta chain. What it binds is not known. The data stem from a study of T cell responses to AZD1222 COVID-19 vaccine. The wider study: Pooled samples include second doses given at about 4 or 12 weeks. Study-level findings and limits: Donors skewed white British and female; clonal diversity was possibly underestimated. Repertoires in all cases were sampled only once the peak T cell response had passed. Vaccine-related CD4 TCRs covered spike, predominating at 160-218 and 743-854.

Germline CDR1 is SGHTA and CDR2 is FQGTGA. With 5 bases removed from V and 4 bases from J, the gap between germline ends came to 15 bases. The CDR3 spans 15 residues. This table comes from immunoSEQ multiplex PCR, and its TCRdb copy is limited to in-frame clones, with some not included. The data show 150,000 or so clones, approximately 94% seen once. This specimen was peripheral blood, taken on day 0 of AZD1222 vaccination. The TCR originated in an adult in good health. The rearrangement links TRBV7-3 to TRBJ2-1, with a tentative D call TRBD1 (6 bases). The CDR3 sequence: CASSEAQGKYNEQFF. As DNA, the CDR3 is TGTGCCAGCAGCGAGGCACAGGGAAAATACAATGAGCAGTTCTTC.